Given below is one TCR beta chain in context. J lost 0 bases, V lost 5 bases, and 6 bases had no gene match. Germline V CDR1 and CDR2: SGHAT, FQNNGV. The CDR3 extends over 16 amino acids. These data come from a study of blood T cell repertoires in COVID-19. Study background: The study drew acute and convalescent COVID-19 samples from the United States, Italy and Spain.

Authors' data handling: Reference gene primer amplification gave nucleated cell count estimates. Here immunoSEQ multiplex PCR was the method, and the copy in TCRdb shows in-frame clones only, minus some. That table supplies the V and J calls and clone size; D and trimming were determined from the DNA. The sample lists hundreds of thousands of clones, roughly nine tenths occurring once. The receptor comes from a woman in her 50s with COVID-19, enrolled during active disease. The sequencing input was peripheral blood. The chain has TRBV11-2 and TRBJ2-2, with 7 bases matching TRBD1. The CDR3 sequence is CASSRLQGANTGELFF. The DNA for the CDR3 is TGTGCCAGCAGCCGACTGCAGGGGGCGAACACCGGGGAGCTGTTTTTT.